This TCR beta chain was identified in a study of T cells in tuberculosis. As for the study in general: In South Africa, adults with active tuberculosis were compared with IGRA-negative and latently infected IGRA-positive adolescents.

Produced via immunoSEQ multiplex PCR; TCRdb's table is partial and in-frame only. The table has more than 20,000 clones, 80% to 90% seen once; the top ten hold about 15%. Study-wide points: Cases with active tuberculosis were adults, while controls were adolescents. Active tuberculosis TCR-alpha repertoires lay closer to GMM-specific TCRs than IGRA-negative controls, suggesting clonal expansion.

V lost 6 bases, J lost 0 bases, and 14 bases lay in between. Germline V CDR1 and CDR2: SNHLY, FYNNEI. The CDR3 consists of 15 residues. About this clone: Its antigen is undetermined.

This sequence was found in a donor aged 10 to 29 with latent tuberculosis or without tuberculosis infection. Sequencing was performed on PBMCs. This chain links TRBV2 with TRBJ1-1; tentatively, D is TRBD1 (6 bases). CDR3 residues: CASSDGGGMNTEAFF. DNA of the CDR3: TGTGCCAGCAGCGATGGGGGGGGCATGAACACTGAAGCTTTCTTT.